Shown below are 30 T cell receptor beta chains from a single sample sequenced in a study of cytomegalovirus exposure and HLA in healthy donors. The study ran its PCR with 60 Vbeta and 13 Jbeta primers. Assay used: immunoSEQ multiplex PCR; TCRdb lists only in-frame clones, some missing. The sample records roughly 65,000 clones, 65% to 80% being singletons. The material sequenced was PBMCs. Receptors originate from a man aged 35 to 55 in good health and CMV-seropositive.

The chain has TRBV10-2 and TRBJ2-3; 8 positions agree with TRBD2. This CDR3 contains 15 residues. The ends lost 3 bases at V and 1 base at J; junction bases unmatched: 3. The V gene's germline CDR1 is WSHSY and CDR2 SAAADI. CDR3: CASSEGLAGTDTQYF. The CDR3 DNA reads as TGCGCCAGCAGTGAAGGACTAGCAGGCACAGATACGCAGTATTTT.

The chain is built from TRBV5-1 and TRBJ2-1, with 8 positions matching TRBD2. V shed 3 bases, J shed 3 bases, and the junction held 11 bases outside the gene matches. This CDR3 has 17 amino acids. Germline V gives CDR1 SGHRS, CDR2 YFSETQ. CDR3 DNA sequence: TGCGCCAGCAGCTCGAGTTTAGCGGGAATGAGCTACAATGAGCAGTTCTTC. It encodes CASSSSLAGMSYNEQFF.

The J gene is TRBJ2-2, the V gene TRBV30, with TRBD2 matching 8 bases. The CDR3 totals 12 residues. Germline V CDR1 and CDR2: GTSNPN, SVGIG (reference sequence). The V and J ends lost 3 bases and 6 bases, in that order; junction bases with no gene match: 0. Written as DNA, the CDR3 is TGTGCCTGGAGCGGGGGGGCCGGGGAGCTGTTTTTT. Translation gives CAWSGGAGELFF.

This chain uses TRBV12-5 with TRBJ2-7; 8 bases are shared with TRBD1. The CDR3 contains 16 residues. Trimming at V came to 6 bases and at J to 5 bases, leaving 15 bases not matched to a gene. Germline CDR1 is LGHNT and CDR2 is FRNRAP. The CDR3 sequence is CASGAPTGGSLHEQYF. Written as DNA, the CDR3 is TGTGCTAGTGGCGCCCCCACAGGGGGGTCTTTACACGAGCAGTACTTC.

The chain couples TRBV4-3 to TRBJ2-5, with a tentative D call TRBD1 (6 bases). V lost 1 base, J lost 1 base, and 13 bases lay in between. Germline CDR1 and CDR2: LGHNA and YSLEER. The CDR3 length is 16 residues. The CDR3 sequence: CASSQGSRGGQETQYF. CDR3 in DNA: TGCGCCAGCAGCCAAGGGTCCAGGGGTGGCCAAGAGACCCAGTACTTC.

The chain combines TRBV7-6 with TRBJ2-3; D might be TRBD2 (6 bases). Germline values: CDR1 SGHVS, CDR2 FNYEAQ. The CDR3 runs 15 residues. Trimming took 5 bases from V and 2 from J, leaving 14 bases between them. As DNA, the CDR3 is TGTGCCAGCAGCCCCGCCCTAGCGCCCACAGATACGCAGTATTTT. It encodes CASSPALAPTDTQYF.

The chain has TRBV7-9 and TRBJ2-4; D perhaps matches TRBD1 (6 bases). From germline, CDR1 is SEHNR and CDR2 FQNEAQ (reference sequence). CDR3 length: 17 amino acids. V lost 5 bases to trimming and J lost 2 bases, with 19 bases between them. In DNA form, the CDR3 reads TGTGCCAGCAGCCAAATGACAGGCTACGGGACCAAAAACATTCAGTACTTC. Its protein product is CASSQMTGYGTKNIQYF.

The chain is built from TRBV13 and TRBJ2-3, with D perhaps TRBD1 (6 bases). CDR3 size: 17 residues. Between the trimmed V and J ends, which lost 5 bases and 1 base, there was a span of 19 bases. Germline CDR1 is PRHDT and CDR2 is FYEKMQ (reference sequence). As DNA, the CDR3 is TGTGCCAGCAGCCAAGCCGGTCAGGGGATCGGCACAGATACGCAGTATTTT. It yields the protein CASSQAGQGIGTDTQYF.

The V call is TRBV7-9, the J call TRBJ2-3; 12 bases are a match to TRBD2. Losses at the gene ends were 6 bases for V and 5 bases for J; bases not matched to a gene: 6. Germline V lookup: CDR1 SEHNR, CDR2 FQNEAQ (reference sequence). This CDR3 contains 15 residues. The CDR3 DNA sequence: TGTGCCAGCAGTCGACTAGCGGGAGCCCAAGATACGCAGTATTTT. It codes for CASSRLAGAQDTQYF.

This chain joins TRBV7-2 and TRBJ2-1, with TRBD1 identical over 10 bases. With 7 bases clipped from V and 8 bases from J, the junction kept 8 bases outside the gene matches. The CDR3 is 14 residues long. Germline-derived CDR1 and CDR2 are SGHTA and FQGNSA. The CDR3 bases are TGTGCCAGCACCAAGGACAGGGGGGTTGATGAGCAGTTCTTC. Its translation: CASTKDRGVDEQFF. The full variable domain, in which reference TRBV7-2 and TRBJ2-1 provide the parts outside the CDR3, is GAGVSQSPSNKVTEKGKDVELRCDPISGHTALYWYRQSLGQGLEFLIYFQGNSAPDKSGLPSDRFSAERTGGSVSTLTIQRTQQEDSAVYLCASTKDRGVDEQFFGPGTRLTVL.

This chain joins TRBV5-6 and TRBJ1-1; 7 nucleotides match TRBD1. Germline V gene sequence: CDR1 SGHDT, CDR2 YYEEEE. There are 13 residues in the CDR3. Trimming took 3 bases from V and 3 from J; bases not matched to a gene: 2. CDR3 coding DNA: TGTGCCAGCAGCTACGACAGGGACACTGAAGCTTTCTTT. Translating it yields CASSYDRDTEAFF.

CDR3 loop: CASSERTGVYEQYF. CDR3 nucleotide sequence: TGTGCCAGCAGTGAGAGGACAGGGGTATACGAGCAGTACTTC. The rearrangement joins TRBV2 to TRBJ2-7; 9 bases align to TRBD1. V gave up 3 bases and J gave up 4 bases; unmatched junction bases: 4. CDR1 is SNHLY and CDR2 is FYNNEI in the germline V gene. The CDR3 has 14 amino acids. The complete variable domain, with remaining parts taken from reference TRBV2 and TRBJ2-7, reads EPEVTQTPSHQVTQMGQEVILRCVPISNHLYFYWYRQILGQKVEFLVSFYNNEISEKSEIFDDQFSVERPDGSNFTLKIRSTKLEDSAMYFCASSERTGVYEQYFGPGTRLTVT.

The chain links TRBV7-8 to TRBJ1-6; D remains unclear. V lost 2 bases and J 1 base, leaving 9 bases between the germline ends. CDR3 size: 16 residues. From germline, CDR1 is SGHVS and CDR2 FQNEAQ. Here the CDR3 DNA reads TGTGCCAGCAGCTTATATCCCGAGTCCTATAATTCACCCCTCCACTTT. This codes for CASSLYPESYNSPLHF.

This clone was found a few times. This chain uses TRBV6-1 with TRBJ1-3; maybe TRBD1 (5 bases). The V gene's germline CDR1 is MNHNS and CDR2 SASEGT. The CDR3 has 15 amino acids. V lost 5 bases and J 4 bases, leaving 15 bases between the germline ends. CDR3 DNA sequence: TGTGCCAGCAGTCCCCAAGGGGTCCCAGGAAACACCATATATTTT. It codes for CASSPQGVPGNTIYF.

The chain couples TRBV30 to TRBJ1-1, with D unclear. The length of the CDR3 is 13 residues. V lost 2 bases and J 1 base, leaving 8 bases between the germline ends. CDR1 is GTSNPN, CDR2 SVGIG, per germline (reference sequence). CDR3 loop: CAWSRLWNTEAFF. DNA for the CDR3: TGTGCCTGGAGTCGACTGTGGAACACTGAAGCTTTCTTT.

The chain is built from TRBV19 and TRBJ2-1; 9 nucleotides agree with TRBD2. CDR1 and CDR2 (germline): LNHDA, SQIVND (reference sequence). This CDR3 contains 14 residues. J lost 7 bases, V lost 5 bases, and 6 bases had no gene match. The CDR3 reads CASSGALAGNEQFF. The DNA of the CDR3 is TGTGCCAGTAGTGGGGCACTAGCGGGTAATGAGCAGTTCTTC.

The chain employs TRBV7-6 and TRBJ2-2, with D maybe TRBD2 (6 bases). V was shortened by 9 bases and J by 2 bases, with 16 bases between the two germline ends. The CDR3 consists of 15 residues. Germline V gives CDR1 SGHVS, CDR2 FNYEAQ. DNA of the CDR3: TGTGCCAGTGGGCTAGCGACCCCTAACACCGGGGAGCTGTTTTTT. Encoded protein: CASGLATPNTGELFF.

Written as DNA, the CDR3 is TGTGCCAGCCAATTCGGGGACTCTTCACCCCTCCACTTT. It translates to CASQFGDSSPLHF. The chain employs TRBV6-5 and TRBJ1-6; possible D gene TRBD1, 5 bases. Trimming took 8 bases from V and 9 from J, leaving 14 bases between them. Germline V gene lookup returns CDR1 MNHEY and CDR2 SVGAGI. The CDR3 spans 13 residues.

This clone was recorded at least ten times. The chain couples TRBV7-2 to TRBJ2-1; 11 nucleotides line up with TRBD2. Germline-derived CDR1 and CDR2 are SGHTA and FQGNSA. The CDR3 sequence is 16 residues long. V lost 5 bases and J lost 2; bases outside the gene matches: 5. The CDR3 DNA is TGTGCCAGCAGCCTTACTAGCGGGGGAGCCTACAATGAGCAGTTCTTC. Translating it yields CASSLTSGGAYNEQFF.

This chain joins TRBV4-1 and TRBJ1-2; D may be TRBD1 (5 bases). This CDR3 has 15 residues. Germline V gene sequence: CDR1 MGHRA, CDR2 YSYEKL. The V end lost 0 bases, the J end lost 5 bases, and 13 bases lay between the germline ends. CDR3 in amino acids: CASSQELTRVYGYTF. Written as DNA, the CDR3 is TGCGCCAGCAGCCAAGAGCTGACCAGGGTATATGGCTACACCTTC.

The chain carries TRBV6-1 and TRBJ2-7; 7 nucleotides line up with TRBD2. CDR3 length: 14 residues. V dropped 5 bases and J dropped 4; count of bases not matched to a gene: 8. Germline V CDR1 and CDR2: MNHNS, SASEGT. CDR3 in DNA: TGTGCCAGCAGTTCTGGCGGGGGTTTATACGAGCAGTACTTC. Its translation: CASSSGGGLYEQYF.

The rearrangement uses TRBV7-3 and TRBJ2-5; TRBD2 matches at 8 bases. Looked up from germline, CDR1 is SGHTA and CDR2 is FQGTGA. J gave up 2 bases and V 3 bases, and 8 bases lay outside the gene matches. The CDR3 runs to 16 residues. The CDR3 nucleotides read TGTGCCAGCAGCTTGGCCCCGGGACTAGGGCAAGAGACCCAGTACTTC. Translated, it gives CASSLAPGLGQETQYF.

The genes are TRBV9 and TRBJ1-3, with D hard to call. This CDR3 contains 16 residues. V dropped 1 base and J dropped 1 base, with 12 bases sitting between them. The germline CDR1 and CDR2 sequences are SGDLS and YYNGEE. The CDR3 DNA reads TGTGCCAGCAGCGTAAATTCACCGGGTTCTGGAAACACCATATATTTT. Translating gives CASSVNSPGSGNTIYF.

This chain uses TRBV5-1 with TRBJ1-1, with TRBD1 matching 8 bases. The germline V gene encodes CDR1 SGHRS and CDR2 YFSETQ. The CDR3 runs 12 residues. V lost 5 bases and J lost 7; bases outside the gene matches: 4. CDR3: CASSSGGGEAFF. For the CDR3, the DNA is TGCGCCAGCAGTTCAGGGGGCGGTGAAGCTTTCTTT.

This clone was recorded once. The genes are TRBV27 and TRBJ2-7; 7 nucleotides line up with TRBD1. The CDR3 totals 13 residues. J lost 2 bases, V lost 3 bases, and 1 base had no gene match. CDR1 MNHEY and CDR2 SMNVEV come from the germline V gene (reference sequence). CDR3 sequence: CASSFGQAYEQYF. The CDR3, as DNA: TGTGCCAGCAGTTTTGGACAGGCCTACGAGCAGTACTTC.

This clone occurred once. V and J are TRBV18 and TRBJ2-1; D gene unclear. The CDR3 runs 13 residues. Germline assignment: CDR1 KGHSH and CDR2 LQKENI. The V and J ends lost 0 bases and 6 bases respectively, with 6 bases between them. This CDR3 is CASSPPAVNEQFF. The CDR3 bases are TGTGCCAGCTCACCACCGGCTGTCAATGAGCAGTTCTTC.

V usage is TRBV19 and J usage is TRBJ1-1; D ambiguous. Looked up from germline, CDR1 is LNHDA and CDR2 is SQIVND (reference sequence). The V end lost 6 bases, the J end lost 0 bases, and 14 bases lay between the germline ends. The length of the CDR3 is 15 residues. CDR3 coding DNA: TGTGCCAGTAGCACTCATGCGGAATTGAACACTGAAGCTTTCTTT. Its translation is CASSTHAELNTEAFF.

The J gene is TRBJ1-5, the V gene TRBV30; unclear D gene. V was clipped by 3 bases and J by 6 bases, with 12 bases between them. The CDR3 totals 13 residues. Germline V gene data show CDR1 as GTSNPN and CDR2 as SVGIG (reference sequence). In DNA, the CDR3 is TGTGCCTGGAGCATCCGGTCTGGTCAGCCCCAGCATTTT. As protein: CAWSIRSGQPQHF.

This clone was detected only a few times. Different DNA sequences within this sample yield the same CDR3. The chain recombines TRBV30 with TRBJ2-7; D not certain. This CDR3 contains 15 residues. Trimming left V 2 bases short and J 0 bases short, with 14 bases between. Germline assignment: CDR1 GTSNPN and CDR2 SVGIG (reference sequence). CDR3 amino acids: CAWSSPRRSSYEQYF. CDR3 DNA: TGTGCCTGGAGTTCCCCCCGTAGGAGCTCCTACGAGCAGTACTTC.

The rearrangement links TRBV23-1 to TRBJ1-1, with 9 bases lining up with TRBD1. TRBV23-1 is an ORF, and what it does is uncertain. The CDR3 runs 16 residues. The V gene end was trimmed by 4 bases and the J gene end by 0 bases; junction bases not matched to a gene: 6. CDR3 in amino acids: CASSPGTGPLNTEAFF. CDR3 DNA sequence: TGCGCCAGCAGTCCGGGGACAGGGCCATTGAACACTGAAGCTTTCTTT.